This TCR beta chain is from a study of cytomegalovirus exposure and HLA in healthy donors. Study outcomes and limitations: Reports showed the classifier diagnosing cytomegalovirus status with high specificity and sensitivity. The CMV antigen specificity of a few CMV-associated chains was confirmed through in vitro analysis. Later analysis associated a missense DCLRE1C variant with TCR beta V- and J-gene trimming.

PCR primers comprised 60 Vbeta and 13 Jbeta primers. Original data processing: Later analysis identified 65 million to 80 million unique TCR beta chains, 9 million to 13 million shared. Method: immunoSEQ multiplex PCR; TCRdb's copy keeps in-frame clones and lacks some. That table furnishes V, J and clone size, whereas the DNA furnished D and trimming. Here the sample spans about 210,000 clones, roughly 85% being singletons. Regarding this clone: The antigen remains undetermined.

Germline CDR1 LGHNA, CDR2 YNFKEQ. Trimming removed 0 bases from V and 5 bases from J; junction bases left unmatched: 6. The CDR3 consists of 16 residues. The chain uses TRBV4-2 and TRBJ2-7, with 11 bases matching TRBD2. The TCR sequence derives from a male donor in good health and CMV-seronegative. Specimen: PBMCs. The CDR3 region has the DNA TGTGCCAGCAGCCAAGATCGGCCTAGCGGGGGGAACGAGCAGTACTTC. Translation: CASSQDRPSGGNEQYF.